This paragraph covers one T cell receptor (beta chain) sequence. Its antigen is unknown. The CDR3 length is 14 residues. V was clipped by 3 bases and J by 2 bases, with 10 bases between them. Germline CDR1 and CDR2: MNHNS and SASEGT. The data were obtained in a study of T cell repertoires in cytomegalovirus infection. Study background: Indicated by public TCR beta signatures were CMV infection and matching HLA type. Study results and limitations: Cumulated frequencies of public TCR beta families served to identify carriers of CMV plus the relevant HLA. In two of eight donors, the top clonotype was HLA-C-restricted CMV-specific.

One entry per CDR3 protein, called by TCRdb with MiXCR from the reads. This table holds approximately 730,000 distinct CDR3 sequences, 30% to 40% found once. The chain is built from TRBV6-1 and TRBJ1-2; D uncertain. Sequencing was performed on cultured PBMCs, taken from culture after CMV antigen stimulation. The receptor was derived from a human donor in good health (CMV status not recorded). Some clones in this sample may be carry-over from other donors' samples. The CDR3 is CASSDLGENYGYTF. The CDR3 nucleotides are TGTGCCAGCAGTGACCTTGGAGAAAACTATGGCTACACCTTC.